This T cell receptor beta chain stems from a study of blood T cell repertoires in COVID-19. Overall study: Specimens from acute and convalescent COVID-19 originated in the United States, Italy and Spain. In each case, the material was cDNA or gDNA derived from T cells, B-cell-depleted T cells, or PBMCs.

Those enrolled in Seattle joined during active infection and were followed longitudinally afterward. In the study's own analysis: Estimated nucleated cell counts came from reference gene primer amplification. Method: immunoSEQ multiplex PCR; TCRdb's copy keeps in-frame clones and lacks some. The V and J calls and the clone size are those of that table, but D and trimming were determined from the DNA. The sample records about 160,000 clones, approximately 85% being singletons. Note on this clone: Mismatch with germline at one junction end may stem from a read error.

The specimen sequenced was peripheral blood. This clonotype originated in a woman in her fifties or sixties with COVID-19, enrolled during active disease.

CDR3 DNA: TGTGCCAGCAGCTCAGAACGGACACCCACTACCTCTTCCGTCCACTTC. Amino acids: CASSSERTPTTSSVHF. The chain uses TRBV7-9 and TRBJ2-5; maybe TRBD1 (5 bases). The germline V gene encodes CDR1 SEHNR and CDR2 FQNEAQ (reference sequence). The CDR3 has 16 amino acids.